The 12 T cell receptor beta chains given below trace back to one sample, sequenced in a study of blood T cell repertoires in COVID-19. Data came from immunoSEQ multiplex PCR; TCRdb stores just in-frame clones and leaves some out. This repertoire shows 200,000 to 300,000 clones, approximately 89% found once; its top ten account for around 4%. The sequencing input was PBMCs or T cells enriched from blood (not recorded which). The receptors were gathered from a woman aged 30 to 39 with acute COVID-19.

The CDR3 protein is CASSYAPTGSYEQYF. In DNA form, the CDR3 reads TGTGCCAGCAGTTACGCCCCGACAGGATCCTACGAGCAGTACTTC. This chain uses TRBV6-5 with TRBJ2-7; D may be TRBD1 (6 bases). V lost 2 bases and J 1 base, leaving 12 bases between the germline ends. The CDR3 runs to 15 residues. Germline CDR1 is MNHEY and CDR2 is SVGAGI.

V gene TRBV5-1 combines with J gene TRBJ1-1, with unresolved D. From germline, CDR1 is SGHRS and CDR2 YFSETQ. CDR3 length: 13 residues. Between the trimmed V and J ends, which lost 3 bases and 6 bases, there was a span of 12 bases. This CDR3 is CASSYRGGAEAFF. The CDR3 coding sequence is TGCGCCAGCAGCTACCGGGGTGGCGCTGAAGCTTTCTTT.

This rearrangement joins TRBV19 to TRBJ1-5; tentative D call: TRBD1 (5 bases). The germline V and J ends were trimmed by 5 bases and 4 bases, with 9 bases remaining between them. The CDR3 is made up of 13 amino acids. Per the germline V gene, CDR1 is LNHDA and CDR2 is SQIVND (reference sequence). Here the CDR3 reads CASSVQGNQPQHF. The CDR3 nucleotides are TGTGCCAGTAGTGTCCAGGGTAATCAGCCCCAGCATTTT.

This clone was seen once. The V call is TRBV19, the J call TRBJ1-4, with D tentatively TRBD1 (5 bases). Germline CDR1 LNHDA, CDR2 SQIVND (reference sequence). V was trimmed by 5 bases and J by 7 bases, leaving 11 bases between them. The CDR3 runs to 13 residues. This CDR3 is CASSDTGFEKLFF. Here the CDR3 DNA reads TGTGCCAGTAGTGATACAGGTTTTGAAAAACTGTTTTTT.

This clone was seen only once. The chain couples TRBV7-9 to TRBJ2-3; TRBD2 aligns across 10 bases. Germline CDR1 and CDR2: SEHNR and FQNEAQ (reference sequence). The CDR3 is 16 amino acids. V trimming: 7 bases; J trimming: 2 bases; junction bases outside the gene matches: 9. This CDR3 is CASIRALAGVTDTQYF. The CDR3 DNA sequence: TGTGCCAGCATCCGAGCCCTAGCGGGGGTCACAGATACGCAGTATTTT.

This clone appeared once. This chain connects TRBV4-3 to TRBJ2-2; 7 bases fit TRBD1. CDR3 length: 17 residues. Germline CDR1 and CDR2: LGHNA and YSLEER. Trimming took 2 bases from V and 5 from J; bases not matched to a gene: 11. CDR3 sequence: CASSQPPTGANTGELFF. In DNA, the CDR3 is TGCGCCAGCAGCCAACCACCCACAGGGGCAAATACCGGGGAGCTGTTTTTT.

The sample holds a few counts of this clone. V gene TRBV29-1 combines with J gene TRBJ1-6; 9 nucleotides line up with TRBD1. The CDR3 sequence is 13 residues long. With 6 bases clipped from V and 7 bases from J, the junction kept 4 bases outside the gene matches. CDR1 and CDR2 from the germline V gene are SQVTM and ANQGSEA. Written as DNA, the CDR3 is TGCAGCGTCCTACAGGGGGCCAATTCACCCCTCCACTTT. It yields the protein CSVLQGANSPLHF.

This rearrangement joins TRBV25-1 to TRBJ2-1; TRBD2 matches at 7 bases. CDR3 size: 12 residues. Per germline, CDR1 MGHDK and CDR2 SYGVNS. V lost 8 bases and J lost 9; bases outside the gene matches: 7. CDR3 sequence reads: CASRTRLGEQFF. As DNA, the CDR3 is TGTGCCAGCCGGACTAGGCTTGGTGAGCAGTTCTTC. Based on the CDR3 plus reference TRBV25-1 and TRBJ2-1, the full variable domain is EADIYQTPRYLVIGTGKKITLECSQTMGHDKMYWYQQDPGMELHLIHYSYGVNSTEKGDLSSESTVSRIRTEHFPLTLESARPSHTSQYLCASRTRLGEQFFGPGTRLTVL.

The chain links TRBV6-5 to TRBJ2-1, with 11 bases lining up with TRBD2. Trimming took 6 bases from V and 6 from J; bases not matched to a gene: 7. This CDR3 region has 15 residues. CDR1 MNHEY and CDR2 SVGAGI come from the germline V gene. For the CDR3, the DNA is TGTGCCAGCAGGGCCGGGACTAGCGGATTCAATGAGCAGTTCTTC. Residues: CASRAGTSGFNEQFF.

The J gene is TRBJ1-6, the V gene TRBV9; D possibly corresponds to TRBD1 (6 bases). The CDR3 consists of 14 residues. The ends were cut back, 0 bases at V and 9 bases at J, with 10 bases in the middle. In germline, CDR1 is SGDLS, CDR2 YYNGEE. CDR3 protein: CASSVEGRGSPLHF. The DNA of the CDR3 is TGTGCCAGCAGCGTAGAGGGCAGGGGTTCACCCCTCCACTTT.

The V call is TRBV19, the J call TRBJ1-4; no reliable D call. Germline V gene sequence: CDR1 LNHDA, CDR2 SQIVND (reference sequence). Deletions cut 2 bases from V and 7 bases from J, with 20 bases between. This CDR3 comprises 17 residues. CDR3 sequence: CASSISGSVFPGEKLFF. Here the CDR3 DNA reads TGTGCCAGTAGTATATCTGGCTCTGTTTTCCCGGGTGAAAAACTGTTTTTT.

V is TRBV6-5 and J is TRBJ1-2; no reliable D call. Trimming pared 6 bases from V and 7 bases from J, leaving 12 bases between. CDR1 and CDR2 (germline): MNHEY, SVGAGI. The CDR3 has 12 residues. CDR3 in amino acids: CASSAGGSGYTF. In DNA, the CDR3 is TGTGCCAGCAGCGCCGGCGGGTCTGGCTACACCTTC.